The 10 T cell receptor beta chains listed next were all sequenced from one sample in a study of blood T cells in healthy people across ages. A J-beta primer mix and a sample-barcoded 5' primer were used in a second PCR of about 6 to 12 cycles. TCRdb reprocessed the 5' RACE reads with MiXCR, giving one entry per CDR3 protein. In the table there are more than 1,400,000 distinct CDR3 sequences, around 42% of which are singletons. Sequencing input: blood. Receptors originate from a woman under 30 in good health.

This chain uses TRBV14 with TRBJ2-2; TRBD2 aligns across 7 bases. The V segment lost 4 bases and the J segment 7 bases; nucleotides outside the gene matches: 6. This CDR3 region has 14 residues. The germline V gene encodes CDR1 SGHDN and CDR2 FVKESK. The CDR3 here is CASSLTSLNGELFF. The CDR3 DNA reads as TGTGCCAGCAGCCTGACTAGCCTGAACGGGGAGCTGTTTTTT.

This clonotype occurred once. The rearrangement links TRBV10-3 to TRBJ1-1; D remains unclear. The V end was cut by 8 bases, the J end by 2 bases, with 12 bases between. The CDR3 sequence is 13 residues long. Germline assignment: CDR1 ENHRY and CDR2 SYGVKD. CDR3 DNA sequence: TGTGCCATCCGTACAGACCTCAACACTGAAGCTTTCTTT. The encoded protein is CAIRTDLNTEAFF.

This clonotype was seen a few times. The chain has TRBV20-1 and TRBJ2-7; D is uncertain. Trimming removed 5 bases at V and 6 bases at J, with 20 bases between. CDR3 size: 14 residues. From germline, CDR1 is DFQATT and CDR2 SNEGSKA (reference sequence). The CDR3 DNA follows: TGCAGTGCTGACCCGTTGGGCCGGTTGGCCGAGCAGTACTTC. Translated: CSADPLGRLAEQYF.

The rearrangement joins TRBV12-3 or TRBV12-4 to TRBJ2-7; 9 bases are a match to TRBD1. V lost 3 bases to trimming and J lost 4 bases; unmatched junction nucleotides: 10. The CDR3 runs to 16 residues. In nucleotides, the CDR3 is TGTGCCAGCAGTTTGGGGACAGGGAAAAGAGGGTACGAGCAGTACTTC. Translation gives CASSLGTGKRGYEQYF.

CDR3 residues: CASSQADRGPYEQYF. The CDR3 nucleotides read TGTGCCAGCAGCCAAGCAGACAGGGGGCCCTACGAGCAGTACTTC. The chain recombines TRBV3-1 with TRBJ2-7, with 10 bases aligning to TRBD1. CDR1 is LGHDT, CDR2 YNNKEL, per germline (reference sequence). The CDR3 runs 15 residues. V was pared by 1 base and J by 2 bases, with 2 bases of the junction left unmatched.

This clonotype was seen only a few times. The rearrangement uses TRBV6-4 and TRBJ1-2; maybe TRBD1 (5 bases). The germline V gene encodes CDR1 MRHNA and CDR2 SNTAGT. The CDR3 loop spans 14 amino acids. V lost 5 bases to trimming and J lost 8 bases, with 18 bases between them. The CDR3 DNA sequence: TGTGCCAGCAGTATTGGGGGAACAGGTCACGGCTACACCTTC. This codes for CASSIGGTGHGYTF.

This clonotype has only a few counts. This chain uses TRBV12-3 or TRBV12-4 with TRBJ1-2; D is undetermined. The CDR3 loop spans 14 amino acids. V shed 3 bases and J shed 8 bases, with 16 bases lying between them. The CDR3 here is CASSFRPTQGGYTF. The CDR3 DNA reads TGTGCCAGCAGTTTCCGGCCCACTCAAGGGGGCTACACCTTC.

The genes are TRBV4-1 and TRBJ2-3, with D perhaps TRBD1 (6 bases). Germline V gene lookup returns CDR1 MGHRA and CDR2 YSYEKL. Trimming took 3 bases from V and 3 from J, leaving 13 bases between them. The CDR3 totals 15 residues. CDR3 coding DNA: TGCGCCAGCAGCCAGTCTGGACAGTTTACAGATACGCAGTATTTT. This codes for CASSQSGQFTDTQYF.

CDR3 bases: TGTGCCAGCAGCCAAGATGAGGGGGGGGGACTCACAGATACGCAGTATTTT. Translated: CASSQDEGGGLTDTQYF. The gene calls are TRBV3-1 and TRBJ2-3; tentative D call: TRBD2 (7 bases). Germline loops: CDR1 LGHDT, CDR2 YNNKEL (reference sequence). The CDR3 sequence is 17 residues long. V shed 0 bases and J shed 2 bases, with 15 bases lying between them.

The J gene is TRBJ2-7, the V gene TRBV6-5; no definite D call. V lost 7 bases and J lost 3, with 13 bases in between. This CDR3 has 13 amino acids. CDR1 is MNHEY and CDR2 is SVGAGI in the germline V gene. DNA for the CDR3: TGTGCCAGCAATGGCTCTCCCCACTACGAGCAGTACTTC. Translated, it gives CASNGSPHYEQYF.